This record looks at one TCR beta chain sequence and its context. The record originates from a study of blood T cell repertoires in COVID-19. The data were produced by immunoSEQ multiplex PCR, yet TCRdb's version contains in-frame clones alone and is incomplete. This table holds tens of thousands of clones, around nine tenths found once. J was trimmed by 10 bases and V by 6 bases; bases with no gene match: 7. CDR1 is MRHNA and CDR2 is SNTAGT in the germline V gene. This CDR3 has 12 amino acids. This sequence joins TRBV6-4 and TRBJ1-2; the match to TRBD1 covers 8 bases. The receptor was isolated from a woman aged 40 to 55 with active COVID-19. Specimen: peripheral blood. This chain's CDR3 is CASSNADRAYTF. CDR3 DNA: TGTGCCAGCAGCAACGCGGACAGGGCCTACACCTTC.